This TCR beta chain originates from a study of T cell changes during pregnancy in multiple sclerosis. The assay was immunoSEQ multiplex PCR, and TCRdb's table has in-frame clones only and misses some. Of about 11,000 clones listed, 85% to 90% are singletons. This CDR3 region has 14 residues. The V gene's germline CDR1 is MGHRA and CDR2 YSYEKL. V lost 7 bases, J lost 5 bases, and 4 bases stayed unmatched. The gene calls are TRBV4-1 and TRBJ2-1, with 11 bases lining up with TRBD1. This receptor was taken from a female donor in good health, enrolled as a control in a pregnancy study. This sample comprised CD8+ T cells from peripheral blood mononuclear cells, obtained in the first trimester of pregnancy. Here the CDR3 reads CASTRDRGDNEQFF. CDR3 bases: TGCGCCAGCACCCGGGACAGGGGGGACAATGAGCAGTTCTTC.